One and the same sample provided the 2 T cell receptor beta chains below, sequenced in a study of blood T cell repertoires in COVID-19. Repertoires were generated with immunoSEQ multiplex PCR, while TCRdb's copy carries only in-frame clones and drops some. The table has over 250,000 clones, roughly 86% seen once. The sequencing sample was made of peripheral blood. These receptors were obtained from a woman aged 50 to 60 with acute or convalescent COVID-19.

This clone was seen a single time. CDR3 DNA sequence: TGTGCCACCGCGAGGAGCTCCCAAGAGACCCAGTACTTC. Protein product: CATARSSQETQYF. J is TRBJ2-5 and V is TRBV24-1, with D unresolved. Germline values: CDR1 KGHDR, CDR2 SFDVKD. Between the trimmed V and J ends, which lost 9 bases and 1 base, there was a span of 11 bases. The CDR3 length is 13 residues.

The chain joins TRBV9 to TRBJ2-6; 9 nucleotides agree with TRBD1. This CDR3 is built from 18 residues. From germline, CDR1 is SGDLS and CDR2 YYNGEE. Trimming cost V 1 base and J 3 bases; bases outside gene matches: 8. The CDR3 bases are TGTGCCAGCAGCGTATATGAACAGGGGGCGTTTGGGGCCAACGTCCTGACTTTC. Amino acids: CASSVYEQGAFGANVLTF.